This TCR beta chain appears in the sequencing data of a study of shared clonotypes between healthy human individuals. On the study more broadly: Two female and a few male donors aged 18 to 49 were enrolled.

The naive CD8 population came from CD45RO-negative cells selected for CCR7, without terminally differentiated effector memory CD45RA+ cells. General observations from the study: A handful of donors held 4.5% to 5% of naive CD4 clonotypes in common. Sampling was confined to blood; repertoires within tissues likely differ.

Assay: immunoSEQ multiplex PCR; the TCRdb copy retains only in-frame clones and omits some. The table includes about 700,000 clones, approximately 90% detected once. This CDR3 spans 19 amino acids. V lost 0 bases, J lost 2 bases, and 8 bases stayed unmatched. Germline V CDR1 and CDR2: SGHTS, YDEGEE. A remark on this clone: What it binds is unknown.

The chain links TRBV5-8 to TRBJ2-3; TRBD2 aligns across 14 bases. This TCR came from a man younger than 45 in good health. The specimen sequenced was naive CD8+ T cells sorted from blood. Here the CDR3 reads CASSLAGLAGGLTTDTQYF. CDR3 nucleotide sequence: TGTGCCAGCAGCTTGGCCGGACTAGCGGGAGGCCTGACCACAGATACGCAGTATTTT.